This T cell receptor (beta chain) is drawn from a study of T cell responses to AZD1222 COVID-19 vaccine. Repertoires were generated with immunoSEQ multiplex PCR, while TCRdb's copy carries only in-frame clones and drops some. Of approximately 79,000 clones detected, 80% to 90% appear once; the ten largest clones hold under 20%. Study-level results: Only five to seven AZD1222 recipients tested seropositive at baseline.

Germline assignment: CDR1 SGHDN and CDR2 FVKESK. CDR3 length equals 16 residues. V was clipped by 4 bases and J by 4 bases; unmatched bases: 6. As concerns this clone: The antigen remains undetermined.

This specimen consisted of peripheral blood, obtained on day 0 of AZD1222 vaccination. The receptor's source is an adult in good health. The rearrangement links TRBV14 to TRBJ2-3, with 12 bases identical to TRBD2. CDR3 sequence reads: CASSLLTSGRSDTQYF. As DNA, the CDR3 is TGTGCCAGCAGCCTTTTGACTAGCGGGAGATCAGATACGCAGTATTTT.